The 27 T cell receptor beta chains below were found in one sample sequenced in a study of a mutant IDH1 vaccine in newly diagnosed glioma. TCRdb's table, derived via immunoSEQ multiplex PCR, lists solely in-frame clones and lacks some. This sample has tens of thousands of clones, with roughly 80% found just once. This sample's time point: baseline, week 1 (first vaccination visit). The treatment is: pre-vaccination baseline after standard-of-care therapy. The source material was PBMCs, sampled from a glioma patient treated with radiotherapy, temozolomide or both. Receptors originate from a man in his forties with glioma. Some clones in this sample may be carry-over from other donors' samples.

Of note for this clone: At the DNA level, this CDR3 is encoded by other sequences in the same sample as well. The chain combines TRBV18 with TRBJ1-2; D is unclear. Trimming pared 0 bases from V and 5 bases from J, leaving 10 bases between. Germline CDR1 reads KGHSH; CDR2 reads LQKENI. This CDR3 region has 14 residues. CDR3 region: CASSPPVISYGYTF. CDR3 in DNA: TGTGCCAGCTCACCACCGGTCATCAGTTATGGCTACACCTTC.

This chain uses TRBV30 with TRBJ1-1; tentatively, D is TRBD1 (5 bases). The CDR3 sequence is 14 residues long. The V end lost 2 bases, the J end lost 3 bases, and 13 bases lay between the germline ends. Germline-derived CDR1 and CDR2 are GTSNPN and SVGIG (reference sequence). The CDR3 sequence is CAWSPAGRYTEAFF. The CDR3 nucleotides read TGTGCCTGGAGTCCGGCAGGGAGGTACACTGAAGCTTTCTTT.

The gene calls are TRBV6-1 and TRBJ1-5, with D perhaps matching TRBD1 (6 bases). Germline assignment: CDR1 MNHNS and CDR2 SASEGT. CDR3 size: 12 residues. V lost 6 bases to trimming and J lost 11 bases, with 14 bases between them. The DNA for the CDR3 is TGTGCCAGCAGCCCCTTCGAGGGGGCCCAGCATTTT. Residues: CASSPFEGAQHF.

This sequence joins TRBV30 and TRBJ1-1; D not certain. Germline CDR1 GTSNPN, CDR2 SVGIG (reference sequence). V lost 0 bases to trimming and J lost 1 base, with 9 bases between them. The CDR3 runs 14 residues. The CDR3 bases are TGTGCCTGGAGTGTACCCGAGGGGAACACTGAAGCTTTCTTT. Translated, it gives CAWSVPEGNTEAFF.

The genes are TRBV6-5 and TRBJ1-6, with D unresolved. The CDR3 extends over 13 amino acids. Between the trimmed V and J ends, which lost 6 bases and 6 bases, there was a span of 9 bases. Germline lookup yields CDR1 MNHEY and CDR2 SVGAGI. As DNA, the CDR3 is TGTGCCAGCAGACGGTCGGGTAATTCACCCCTCCACTTT. This gives the protein CASRRSGNSPLHF.

The chain joins TRBV9 to TRBJ1-6; 7 nucleotides match TRBD1. The CDR3 loop spans 14 amino acids. Germline loops: CDR1 SGDLS, CDR2 YYNGEE. V lost 5 bases and J lost 9; bases outside the gene matches: 8. In DNA form, the CDR3 reads TGTGCCAGCAGACCAGACAGGGCTTCTTCACCCCTCCACTTT. Amino acids: CASRPDRASSPLHF.

V and J are TRBV4-2 and TRBJ2-3, with no clear D. This CDR3 has 14 residues. Germline CDR1 LGHNA, CDR2 YNFKEQ. V dropped 0 bases and J dropped 4 bases, with 8 bases sitting between them. CDR3 DNA sequence: TGTGCCAGCAGCCAAGATCGGCGTGCAGATACGCAGTATTTT. Its protein product is CASSQDRRADTQYF.

The chain employs TRBV6-1 and TRBJ1-5; a weak D match, TRBD1 (6 bases). Per germline, CDR1 MNHNS and CDR2 SASEGT. Trimming pared 2 bases from V and 4 bases from J, leaving 12 bases between. CDR3 size: 15 residues. The CDR3 spells CASSEQGQDNQPQHF. CDR3 sequence (DNA): TGTGCCAGCAGTGAACAGGGGCAGGATAATCAGCCCCAGCATTTT.

The rearrangement links TRBV2 to TRBJ1-6, with a tentative D call TRBD1 (6 bases). The CDR3 runs 12 residues. CDR1 and CDR2 (germline): SNHLY, FYNNEI. The V end lost 7 bases, the J end lost 12 bases, and 13 bases lay between the germline ends. DNA of the CDR3: TGTGCCAGCAATAACGGAGGGGGACCCCTCCACTTT. It encodes CASNNGGGPLHF.

The chain combines TRBV27 with TRBJ1-2, with D unclear. The CDR3 length is 15 residues. V shed 2 bases and J shed 2 bases, with 12 bases lying between them. In germline, CDR1 is MNHEY, CDR2 SMNVEV (reference sequence). CDR3 protein: CASSLRATVNYGYTF. The CDR3 DNA reads as TGTGCCAGCAGTTTACGCGCGACCGTCAACTATGGCTACACCTTC.

This chain links TRBV6-5 with TRBJ1-1; no reliable D call. Germline CDR1 and CDR2: MNHEY and SVGAGI. This CDR3 contains 16 residues. Trimming cost V 0 bases and J 4 bases, with 15 bases left between them. In DNA form, the CDR3 reads TGTGCCAGCAGTTACTCGCCGGCGGGGAAACTCACTGAAGCTTTCTTT. Amino acids: CASSYSPAGKLTEAFF.

CDR3 DNA sequence: TGTGCCAGCAGCCAAGGGGCGGGGGGTGATGGACGCACAGATACGCAGTATTTT. Its protein is CASSQGAGGDGRTDTQYF. The gene calls are TRBV4-2 and TRBJ2-3; 8 nucleotides agree with TRBD2. With V trimmed by 1 base and J by 1 base, 10 bases remained unmatched. Germline CDR1 is LGHNA and CDR2 is YNFKEQ. The CDR3 totals 18 residues.

The V and J genes are TRBV5-4 and TRBJ1-4, with D perhaps matching TRBD1 (6 bases). In germline, CDR1 is SGHNT, CDR2 YYREEE (reference sequence). Trimming shortened V by 1 base and J by 5 bases, and 9 bases separated the two germline ends. There are 14 residues in the CDR3. CDR3: CASSLRQGNEKLFF. DNA of the CDR3: TGTGCCAGCAGCTTGCGGCAGGGGAATGAAAAACTGTTTTTT.

V usage is TRBV2 and J usage is TRBJ2-3, with D unresolved. The CDR3 is 12 amino acids. CDR1 is SNHLY, CDR2 FYNNEI, per germline. V was shortened by 2 bases and J by 7 bases, with 7 bases between the two germline ends. The CDR3 region is CASSERGNTQYF. The CDR3 DNA follows: TGTGCCAGCAGTGAACGAGGCAATACGCAGTATTTT.

The CDR3 loop reads CASSLVLAAGDEQYF. The CDR3 nucleotides are TGTGCCAGCAGCTTAGTATTAGCGGCCGGGGACGAGCAGTACTTC. The chain combines TRBV7-9 with TRBJ2-7; perhaps TRBD2 as D (6 bases). Looked up from germline, CDR1 is SEHNR and CDR2 is FQNEAQ (reference sequence). This CDR3 comprises 15 residues. The germline V and J ends were trimmed by 1 base and 5 bases, with 15 bases remaining between them.

This clone was seen only a few times. The V gene is TRBV7-2, the J gene TRBJ1-1; D is unclear. The germline gives CDR1 SGHTA, CDR2 FQGNSA. Trimming removed 3 bases at V and 1 base at J, with 9 bases between. The CDR3 has 14 residues. The CDR3 loop reads CASSFWSTNTEAFF. The CDR3 nucleotides are TGTGCCAGCAGCTTTTGGTCTACGAACACTGAAGCTTTCTTT. Looking up the rest from reference TRBV7-2 and TRBJ1-1 gives the full variable domain: GAGVSQSPSNKVTEKGKDVELRCDPISGHTALYWYRQSLGQGLEFLIYFQGNSAPDKSGLPSDRFSAERTGGSVSTLTIQRTQQEDSAVYLCASSFWSTNTEAFFGQGTRLTVV.

CDR3 residues: CASRTDGSQPQHF. CDR3 bases: TGTGCCAGCAGGACTGATGGGAGTCAGCCCCAGCATTTT. The chain joins TRBV7-2 to TRBJ1-5; D remains ambiguous. The germline V and J ends were trimmed by 6 bases and 6 bases, with 12 bases remaining between them. From germline, CDR1 is SGHTA and CDR2 FQGNSA. The CDR3 consists of 13 residues.

This clone was counted once. This chain joins TRBV5-1 and TRBJ1-2; D ambiguous. This CDR3 spans 15 amino acids. The ends were cut back, 1 base at V and 4 bases at J, with 14 bases in the middle. Germline V gene data show CDR1 as SGHRS and CDR2 as YFSETQ. Written as DNA, the CDR3 is TGCGCCAGCAGCTTGTTTGAGGCGGACTTCTATGGCTACACCTTC. The encoded protein is CASSLFEADFYGYTF.

The sample holds one count of this clone. The V and J genes are TRBV7-7 and TRBJ2-2; D may correspond to TRBD1 or TRBD2 (5 bases each). Trimming removed 1 base from V and 3 bases from J, with 9 bases in between. Germline assignment: CDR1 SSHAT and CDR2 FNYEAQ (reference sequence). The CDR3 has 15 residues. The CDR3 DNA reads TGTGCCAGCAGCTTAGTTCAGGGAGACACCGGGGAGCTGTTTTTT. It codes for CASSLVQGDTGELFF.

The chain uses TRBV5-1 and TRBJ2-7; D remains ambiguous. Germline CDR1 is SGHRS and CDR2 is YFSETQ. V dropped 5 bases and J dropped 1 base, with 10 bases sitting between them. The CDR3 has 13 amino acids. CDR3 coding DNA: TGCGCCAGCAGGGTAGACGGGTCCTACGAGCAGTACTTC. It yields the protein CASRVDGSYEQYF.

The CDR3 DNA is TGTGCCAGCAGGAGTTCGACGATAAATCAGCCCCAGCATTTT. It encodes CASRSSTINQPQHF. The chain couples TRBV6-6 to TRBJ1-5; D unresolved. Trimming cost V 6 bases and J 4 bases, with 13 bases left between them. Germline V gene lookup returns CDR1 MNHNY and CDR2 SVGAGI (reference sequence). The CDR3 extends over 14 amino acids.

The sample holds a few counts of this clone. V gene TRBV4-1 combines with J gene TRBJ1-4; possibly TRBD1 for D (6 bases). V lost 1 base and J 6 bases, leaving 9 bases between the germline ends. Germline V gene sequence: CDR1 MGHRA, CDR2 YSYEKL. The length of the CDR3 is 14 residues. CDR3 sequence: CASSQVTGHEKLFF. CDR3 sequence (DNA): TGCGCCAGCAGCCAAGTGACAGGTCATGAAAAACTGTTTTTT.

This clone was seen only a few times. The chain carries TRBV4-2 and TRBJ1-1, with 7 bases aligning to TRBD1. The CDR3 runs to 12 residues. Germline V gene lookup returns CDR1 LGHNA and CDR2 YNFKEQ. V shed 1 base and J 8 bases; nucleotides not matched to a gene: 1. Here the CDR3 reads CASSQGDSEAFF. In DNA, the CDR3 is TGTGCCAGCAGCCAAGGGGACAGCGAAGCTTTCTTT.

V usage is TRBV6-1 and J usage is TRBJ1-1, with D possibly matching TRBD1 (5 bases). CDR3 length: 14 residues. V lost 1 base, J lost 7 bases, and 13 bases lay in between. Germline lookup yields CDR1 MNHNS and CDR2 SASEGT. The DNA of the CDR3 is TGTGCCAGCAGTGAAGTACCACAGGTGGGTGAAGCTTTCTTT. Translation: CASSEVPQVGEAFF.

The count of this clone is one. The chain uses TRBV6-6 and TRBJ2-2; 9 bases agree with TRBD1. Germline CDR1 reads MNHNY; CDR2 reads SVGAGI (reference sequence). This CDR3 has 16 amino acids. J gave up 4 bases and V 3 bases, and 6 bases lay outside the gene matches. As DNA, the CDR3 is TGTGCCAGCAGTTATTCACAGGGGGCGGCCACCGGGGAGCTGTTTTTT. It specifies CASSYSQGAATGELFF.

The chain recombines TRBV2 with TRBJ1-4; no reliable D call. V shed 5 bases and J shed 3 bases, with 13 bases lying between them. Germline loops: CDR1 SNHLY, CDR2 FYNNEI. The CDR3 is made up of 15 amino acids. The DNA for the CDR3 is TGTGCCAGCAGTCAAGGGCTTTCGGCTAATGAAAAACTGTTTTTT. It translates to CASSQGLSANEKLFF.

The CDR3 reads CASSPNTNYGYTF. The CDR3 DNA reads as TGTGCCAGCAGCCCGAACACAAACTATGGCTACACCTTC. V gene TRBV7-9 combines with J gene TRBJ1-2, with D hard to call. CDR1 SEHNR and CDR2 FQNEAQ come from the germline V gene (reference sequence). This CDR3 contains 13 residues. V lost 5 bases, J lost 2 bases, and 9 bases lay in between.